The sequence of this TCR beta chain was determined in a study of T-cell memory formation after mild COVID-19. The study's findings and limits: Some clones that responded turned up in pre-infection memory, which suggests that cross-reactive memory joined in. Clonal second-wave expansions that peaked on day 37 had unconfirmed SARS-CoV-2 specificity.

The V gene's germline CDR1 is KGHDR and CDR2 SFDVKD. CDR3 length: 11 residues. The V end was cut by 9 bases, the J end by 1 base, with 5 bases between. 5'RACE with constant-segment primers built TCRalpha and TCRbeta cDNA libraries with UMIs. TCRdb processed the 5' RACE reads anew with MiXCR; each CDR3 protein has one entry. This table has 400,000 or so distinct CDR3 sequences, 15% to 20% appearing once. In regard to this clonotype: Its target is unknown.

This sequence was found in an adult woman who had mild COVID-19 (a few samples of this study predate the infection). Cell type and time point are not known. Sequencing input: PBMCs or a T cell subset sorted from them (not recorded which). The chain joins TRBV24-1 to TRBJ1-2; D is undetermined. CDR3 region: CATEHNYGYTF. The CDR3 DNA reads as TGTGCCACCGAGCATAACTATGGCTACACCTTC.